This TCR beta chain was identified in a study of radiotherapy plus CTLA-4 blockade in lung cancer. Study-level information: Objective response was observed in roughly 20% of patients, and disease control in around 31%. Study outcomes and limitations: The best predictor of response was reported to be early blood T cell clone dynamics, with interferon-beta. Tumor-derived TCR clones expanded in blood after radiotherapy plus ipilimumab.

A word on this clone: What it binds is not known.

Focal radiation plus CTLA-4 blockade with ipilimumab was administered to patients who had chemo-refractory metastatic non-small-cell lung cancer. The CDR3 contains 14 residues. Unmatched junction bases numbered 0, after V lost 1 base and J lost 2 bases. Germline CDR1 and CDR2: LGHNA and YNFKEQ. TCRdb keeps only in-frame clones here, not all; method: immunoSEQ multiplex PCR. The table includes tens of thousands of clones, around 80% detected once. Source: peripheral blood, taken from a patient treated with radiotherapy plus ipilimumab. The V and J genes are TRBV4-2 and TRBJ1-2, with TRBD1 matching over 8 bases. The receptor was isolated from a human donor with non-small cell lung cancer who had a partial response to radiotherapy plus ipilimumab. CDR3 sequence reads: CASSQGTGNYGYTF. DNA for the CDR3: TGTGCCAGCAGCCAAGGGACAGGGAACTATGGCTACACCTTC.